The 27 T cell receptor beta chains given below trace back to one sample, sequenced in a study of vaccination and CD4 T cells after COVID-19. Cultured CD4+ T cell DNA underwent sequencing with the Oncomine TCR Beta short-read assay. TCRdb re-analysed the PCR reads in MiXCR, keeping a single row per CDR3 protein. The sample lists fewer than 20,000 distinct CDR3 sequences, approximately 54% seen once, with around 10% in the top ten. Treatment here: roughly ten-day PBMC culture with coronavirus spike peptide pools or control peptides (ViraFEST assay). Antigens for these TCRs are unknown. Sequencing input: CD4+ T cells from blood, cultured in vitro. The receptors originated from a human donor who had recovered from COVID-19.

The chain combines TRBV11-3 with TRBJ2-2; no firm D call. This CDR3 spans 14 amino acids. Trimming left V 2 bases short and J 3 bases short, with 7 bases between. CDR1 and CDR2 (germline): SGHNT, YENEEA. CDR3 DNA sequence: TGTGCCAGCAGCTTATACGAGCACACCGGGGAGCTGTTTTTT. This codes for CASSLYEHTGELFF.

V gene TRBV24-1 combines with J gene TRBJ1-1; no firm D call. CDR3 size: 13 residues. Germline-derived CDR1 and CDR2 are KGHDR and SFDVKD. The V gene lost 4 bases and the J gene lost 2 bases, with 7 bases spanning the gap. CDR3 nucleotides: TGTGCCACCAGTGACGGCCTTAACACTGAAGCTTTCTTT. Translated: CATSDGLNTEAFF.

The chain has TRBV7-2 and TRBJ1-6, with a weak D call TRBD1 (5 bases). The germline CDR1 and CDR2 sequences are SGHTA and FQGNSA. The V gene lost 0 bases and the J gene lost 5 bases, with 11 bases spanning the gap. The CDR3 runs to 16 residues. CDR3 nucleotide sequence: TGTGCCAGCAGCTTAGCGTGGGGGATGGATAATTCACCCCTCCACTTT. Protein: CASSLAWGMDNSPLHF.

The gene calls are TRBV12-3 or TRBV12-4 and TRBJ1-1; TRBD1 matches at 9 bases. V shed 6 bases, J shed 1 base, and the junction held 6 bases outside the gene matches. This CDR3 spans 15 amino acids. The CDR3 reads CASRGQGGRNTEAFF. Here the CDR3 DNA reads TGTGCCAGCAGGGGACAGGGAGGGAGGAACACTGAAGCTTTCTTT.

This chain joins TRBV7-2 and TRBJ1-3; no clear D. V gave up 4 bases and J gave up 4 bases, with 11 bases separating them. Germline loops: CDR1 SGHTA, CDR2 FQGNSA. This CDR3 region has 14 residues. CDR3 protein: CASSYSGPGNTIYF. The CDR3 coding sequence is TGTGCCAGCAGCTACTCCGGTCCCGGAAACACCATATATTTT.

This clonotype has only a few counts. The DNA of the CDR3 is TGCAGTGCTCTCCTCGACAGCAATCAAGAGACCCAGTACTTC. This gives the protein CSALLDSNQETQYF. This chain uses TRBV20-1 with TRBJ2-5; TRBD1 might be the D (5 bases). Deletions cut 5 bases from V and 2 bases from J, with 15 bases between. The CDR3 runs 14 residues. The germline gives CDR1 DFQATT, CDR2 SNEGSKA (reference sequence).

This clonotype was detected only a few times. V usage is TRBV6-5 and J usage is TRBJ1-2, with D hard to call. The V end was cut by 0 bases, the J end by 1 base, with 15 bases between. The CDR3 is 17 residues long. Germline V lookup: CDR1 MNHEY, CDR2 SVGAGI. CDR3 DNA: TGTGCCAGCAGTTACTCGACCGACGGGCTCGATAACTATGGCTACACCTTC. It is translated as CASSYSTDGLDNYGYTF.

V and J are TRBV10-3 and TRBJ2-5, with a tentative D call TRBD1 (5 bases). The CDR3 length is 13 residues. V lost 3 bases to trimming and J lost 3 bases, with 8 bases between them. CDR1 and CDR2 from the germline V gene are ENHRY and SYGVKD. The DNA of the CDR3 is TGTGCCATCAGTGAACAAGGGGAAGAGACCCAGTACTTC. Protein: CAISEQGEETQYF.

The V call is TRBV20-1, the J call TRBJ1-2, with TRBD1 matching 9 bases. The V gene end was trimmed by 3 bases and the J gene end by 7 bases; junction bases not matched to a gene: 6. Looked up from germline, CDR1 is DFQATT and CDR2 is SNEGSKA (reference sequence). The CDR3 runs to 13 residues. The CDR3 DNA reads TGCAGTGCTAGTAGGGACAGGGTTGCTGGCTACACCTTC. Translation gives CSASRDRVAGYTF.

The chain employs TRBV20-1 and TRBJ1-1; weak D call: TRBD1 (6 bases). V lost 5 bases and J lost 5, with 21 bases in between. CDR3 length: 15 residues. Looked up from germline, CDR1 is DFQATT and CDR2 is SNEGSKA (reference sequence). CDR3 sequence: CSALRAGAQETEAFF. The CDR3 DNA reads TGCAGTGCTCTTAGGGCAGGGGCTCAGGAGACTGAAGCTTTCTTT.

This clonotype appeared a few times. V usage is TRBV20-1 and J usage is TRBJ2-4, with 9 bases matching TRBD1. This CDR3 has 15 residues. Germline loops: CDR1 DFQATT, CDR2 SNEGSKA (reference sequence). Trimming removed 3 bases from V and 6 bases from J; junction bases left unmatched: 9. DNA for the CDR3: TGCAGTGCTAGGGCGACAGGGGGGGGTGGAAACATTCAGTACTTC. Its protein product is CSARATGGGGNIQYF.

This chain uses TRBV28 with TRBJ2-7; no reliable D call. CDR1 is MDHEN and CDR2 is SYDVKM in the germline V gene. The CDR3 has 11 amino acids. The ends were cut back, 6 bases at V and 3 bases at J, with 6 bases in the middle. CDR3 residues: CASSIGYEQYF. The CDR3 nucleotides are TGTGCCAGCAGCATAGGCTACGAGCAGTACTTC.

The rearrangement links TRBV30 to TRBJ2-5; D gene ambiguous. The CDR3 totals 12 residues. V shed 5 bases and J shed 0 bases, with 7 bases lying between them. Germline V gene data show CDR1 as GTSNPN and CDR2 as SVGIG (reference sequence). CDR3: CAWLGYQETQYF. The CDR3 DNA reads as TGTGCCTGGCTAGGGTACCAAGAGACCCAGTACTTC.

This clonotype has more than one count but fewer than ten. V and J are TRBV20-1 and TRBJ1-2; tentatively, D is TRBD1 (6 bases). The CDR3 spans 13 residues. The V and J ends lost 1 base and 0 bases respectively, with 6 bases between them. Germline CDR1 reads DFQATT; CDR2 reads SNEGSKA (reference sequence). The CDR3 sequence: CSARGTANYGYTF. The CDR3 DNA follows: TGCAGTGCTAGAGGGACAGCTAACTATGGCTACACCTTC.

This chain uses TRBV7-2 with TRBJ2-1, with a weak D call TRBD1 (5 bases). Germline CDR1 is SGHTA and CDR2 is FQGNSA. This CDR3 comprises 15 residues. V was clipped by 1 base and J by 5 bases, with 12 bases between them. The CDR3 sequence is CASSLEGFRHNEQFF. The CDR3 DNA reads TGTGCCAGCAGCTTAGAGGGGTTCCGCCACAATGAGCAGTTCTTC.

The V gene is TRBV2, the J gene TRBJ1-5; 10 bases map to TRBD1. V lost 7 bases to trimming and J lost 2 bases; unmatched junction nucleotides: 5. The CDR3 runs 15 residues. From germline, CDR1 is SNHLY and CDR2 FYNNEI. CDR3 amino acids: CASMRTGGRNQPQHF. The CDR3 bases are TGTGCCAGCATGAGGACAGGGGGTCGCAATCAGCCCCAGCATTTT.

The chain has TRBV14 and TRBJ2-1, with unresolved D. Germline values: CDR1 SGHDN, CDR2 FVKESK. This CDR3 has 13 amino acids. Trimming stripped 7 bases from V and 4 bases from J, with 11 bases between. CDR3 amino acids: CASNAEAYNEQFF. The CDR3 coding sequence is TGTGCCAGCAATGCGGAAGCATACAATGAGCAGTTCTTC.

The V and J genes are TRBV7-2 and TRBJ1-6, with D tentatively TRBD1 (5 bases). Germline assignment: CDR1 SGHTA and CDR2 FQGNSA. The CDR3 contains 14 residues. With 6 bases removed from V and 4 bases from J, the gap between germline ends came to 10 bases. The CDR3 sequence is CASRPGLYNSPLHF. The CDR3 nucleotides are TGTGCCAGCAGACCGGGACTGTATAATTCACCCCTCCACTTT. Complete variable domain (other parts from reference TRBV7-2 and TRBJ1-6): GAGVSQSPSNKVTEKGKDVELRCDPISGHTALYWYRQSLGQGLEFLIYFQGNSAPDKSGLPSDRFSAERTGGSVSTLTIQRTQQEDSAVYLCASRPGLYNSPLHFGNGTRLTVT.

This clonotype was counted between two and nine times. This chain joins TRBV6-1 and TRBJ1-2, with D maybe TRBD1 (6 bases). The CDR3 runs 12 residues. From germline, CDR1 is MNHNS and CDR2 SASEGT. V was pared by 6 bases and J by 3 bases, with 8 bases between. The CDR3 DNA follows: TGTGCCAGCAGCCAGGGGTACTATGGCTACACCTTC. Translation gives CASSQGYYGYTF.

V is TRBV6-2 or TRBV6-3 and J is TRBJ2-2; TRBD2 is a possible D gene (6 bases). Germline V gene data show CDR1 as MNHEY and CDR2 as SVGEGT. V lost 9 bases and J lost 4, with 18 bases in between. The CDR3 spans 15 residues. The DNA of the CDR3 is TGTGCCAGTCTCAAAGGAGGGCTGAGCACCGGGGAGCTGTTTTTT. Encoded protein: CASLKGGLSTGELFF.

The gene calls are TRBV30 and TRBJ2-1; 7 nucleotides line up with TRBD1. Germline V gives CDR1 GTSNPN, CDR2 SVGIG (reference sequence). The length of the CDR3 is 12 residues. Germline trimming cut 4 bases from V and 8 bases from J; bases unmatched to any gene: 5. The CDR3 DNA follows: TGTGCCTGGACTCCGACAGGGTATGAGCAGTTCTTC. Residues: CAWTPTGYEQFF.

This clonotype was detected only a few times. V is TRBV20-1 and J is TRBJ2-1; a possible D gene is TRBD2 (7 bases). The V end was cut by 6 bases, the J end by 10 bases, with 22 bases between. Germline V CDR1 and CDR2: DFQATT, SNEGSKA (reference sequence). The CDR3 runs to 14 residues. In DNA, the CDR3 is TGCAGTGCCTGGGGGGGGGCCACAGGGTTAGAGCAGTTCTTC. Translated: CSAWGGATGLEQFF.

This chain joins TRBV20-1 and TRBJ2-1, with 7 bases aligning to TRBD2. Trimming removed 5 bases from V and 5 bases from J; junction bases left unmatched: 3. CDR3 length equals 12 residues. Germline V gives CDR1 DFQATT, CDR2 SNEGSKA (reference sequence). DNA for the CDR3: TGCAGTGCTGGCCTAGCGGACAATGAGCAGTTCTTC. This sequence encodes CSAGLADNEQFF.

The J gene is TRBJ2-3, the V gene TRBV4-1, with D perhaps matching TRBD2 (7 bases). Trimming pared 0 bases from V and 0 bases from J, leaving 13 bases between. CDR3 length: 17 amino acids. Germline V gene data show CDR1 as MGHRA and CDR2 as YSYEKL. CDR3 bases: TGCGCCAGCAGCCAAGATGGGGGGGCCCGTAGCACAGATACGCAGTATTTT. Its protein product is CASSQDGGARSTDTQYF.

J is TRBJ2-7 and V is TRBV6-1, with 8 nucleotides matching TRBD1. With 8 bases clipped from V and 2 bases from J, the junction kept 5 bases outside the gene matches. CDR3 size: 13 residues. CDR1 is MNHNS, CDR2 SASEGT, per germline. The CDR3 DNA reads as TGTGCCAGCCGGAGGACAGGGACCTACGAGCAGTACTTC. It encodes CASRRTGTYEQYF.

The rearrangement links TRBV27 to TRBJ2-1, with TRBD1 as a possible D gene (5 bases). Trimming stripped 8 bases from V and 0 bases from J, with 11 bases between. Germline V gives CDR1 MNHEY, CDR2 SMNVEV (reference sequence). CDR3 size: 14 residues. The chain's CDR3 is CASARQGSYNEQFF. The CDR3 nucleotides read TGTGCCAGCGCCAGGCAGGGCTCCTACAATGAGCAGTTCTTC.

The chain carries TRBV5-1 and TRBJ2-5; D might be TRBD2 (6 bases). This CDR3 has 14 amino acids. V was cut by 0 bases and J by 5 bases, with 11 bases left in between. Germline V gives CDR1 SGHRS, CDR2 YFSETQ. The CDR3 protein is CASSLDAGGETQYF. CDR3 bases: TGCGCCAGCAGCTTGGATGCAGGAGGGGAGACCCAGTACTTC.